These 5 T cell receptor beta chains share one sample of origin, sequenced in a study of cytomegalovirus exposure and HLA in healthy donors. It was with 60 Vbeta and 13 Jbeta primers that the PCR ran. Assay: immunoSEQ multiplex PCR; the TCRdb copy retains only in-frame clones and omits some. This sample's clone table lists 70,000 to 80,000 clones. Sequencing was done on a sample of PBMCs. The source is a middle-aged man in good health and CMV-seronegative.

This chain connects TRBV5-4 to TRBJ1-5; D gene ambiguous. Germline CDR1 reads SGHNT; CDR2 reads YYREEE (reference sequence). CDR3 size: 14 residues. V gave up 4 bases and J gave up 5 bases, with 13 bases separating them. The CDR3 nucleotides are TGTGCCAGCAGCCAATCCGGAGCCTATCAGCCCCAGCATTTT. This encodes CASSQSGAYQPQHF. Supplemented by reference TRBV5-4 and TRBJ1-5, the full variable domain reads ETGVTQSPTHLIKTRGQQVTLRCSSQSGHNTVSWYQQALGQGPQFIFQYYREEENGRGNFPPRFSGLQFPNYSSELNVNALELDDSALYLCASSQSGAYQPQHFGDGTRLSIL.

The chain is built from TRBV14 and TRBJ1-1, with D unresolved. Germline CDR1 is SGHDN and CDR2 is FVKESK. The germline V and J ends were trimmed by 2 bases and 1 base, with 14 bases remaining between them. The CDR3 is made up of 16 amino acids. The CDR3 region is CASSQYRDPGNTEAFF. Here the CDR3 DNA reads TGTGCCAGCAGCCAATACCGTGACCCAGGGAACACTGAAGCTTTCTTT. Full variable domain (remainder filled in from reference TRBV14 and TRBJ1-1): EAGVTQFPSHSVIEKGQTVTLRCDPISGHDNLYWYRRVMGKEIKFLLHFVKESKQDESGMPNNRFLAERTGGTYSTLKVQPAELEDSGVYFCASSQYRDPGNTEAFFGQGTRLTVV.

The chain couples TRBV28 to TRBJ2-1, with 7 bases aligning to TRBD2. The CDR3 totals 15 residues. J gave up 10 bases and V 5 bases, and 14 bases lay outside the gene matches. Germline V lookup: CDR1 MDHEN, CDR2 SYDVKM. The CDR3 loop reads CASSTGTNGLWEQFF. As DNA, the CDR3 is TGTGCCAGCAGTACCGGGACTAACGGCTTGTGGGAGCAGTTCTTC.

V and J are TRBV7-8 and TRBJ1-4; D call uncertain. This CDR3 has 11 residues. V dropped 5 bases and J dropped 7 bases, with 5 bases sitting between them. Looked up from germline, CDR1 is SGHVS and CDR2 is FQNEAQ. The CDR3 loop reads CASSPGEKLFF. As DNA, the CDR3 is TGTGCCAGCAGCCCAGGTGAAAAACTGTTTTTT.

The CDR3 is CASSLTEQTYNSPLHF. The CDR3 region has the DNA TGCGCCAGCAGCTTGACCGAACAGACCTATAATTCACCCCTCCACTTT. The chain couples TRBV5-1 to TRBJ1-6; D is ambiguous. There are 16 residues in the CDR3. Trimming removed 1 base from V and 2 bases from J, with 10 bases in between. Germline CDR1 and CDR2: SGHRS and YFSETQ.